This TCR beta chain appears in the sequencing data of a study of regulatory T cells in long-lasting Graves disease. Across the study: Antithyroid drug exposure in newly diagnosed Graves' patients had lasted under 3 months.

This clonotype was detected a few times. Its matching antigen is unknown. Building the TCR beta libraries relied on iRepertoire HTBI primers, and CDR3 regions underwent Arm-PCR. TCRdb analysed the multiplex PCR reads with MiXCR anew, one entry per CDR3 protein. Seen here are 550,000 to 700,000 distinct CDR3 sequences, 15% to 20% observed once, and the top ten hold more than 10%. The germline V and J ends were trimmed by 2 bases and 8 bases, with 18 bases remaining between them. The CDR3 is made up of 15 amino acids. CDR1 DFQATT and CDR2 SNEGSKA come from the germline V gene (reference sequence). Time point indicated: newly diagnosed GD, antithyroid drugs for less than 3 months. PBMCs provided the RNA from which the TCR library was made. Findings and limits, study-wide: TCR diversity was lower in persistent Graves' patients than in newly diagnosed ones. TRBV28 was favored in persistent disease, as were TRBJ1-2 and TRBJ2-5.

The sample was also linked to a second study, of T cells in Graves' hyperthyroidism and ophthalmopathy. This second report adds: HTBI primers were employed in a first-round RT-PCR of the TCR CDR3.

V is TRBV20-1 and J is TRBJ1-4; D unclear. The material sequenced was peripheral blood mononuclear cells (PBMCs), taken at new diagnosis, from a patient treated with antithyroid drugs. The origin of this receptor is a man aged 18 to 30 with Graves disease. CDR3 nucleotide sequence: TGCAGTGCTAGACTCGTACGGGGTGGGCCCGAAAAACTGTTTTTT. It codes for CSARLVRGGPEKLFF.